The 3 T cell receptor beta chains presented below share a single source sample, sequenced in a study of lymphopenia after photon versus proton radiotherapy. Measured with immunoSEQ multiplex PCR; TCRdb has only the in-frame clones, and not every one. The table shows roughly 65,000 clones, with about nine tenths occurring only once. The sequencing used peripheral blood, collected from a patient treated with photon-based radiotherapy. The receptors were gathered from a woman between 70 and 85 years old with pancreatic cancer.

The chain employs TRBV9 and TRBJ1-1, with a tentative D call TRBD1 (5 bases). CDR1 is SGDLS and CDR2 is YYNGEE in the germline V gene. The CDR3 contains 14 residues. V gave up 0 bases and J gave up 7 bases, with 13 bases separating them. The CDR3 nucleotides are TGTGCCAGCAGCGTAGTGCCGGGGCGGGGTGAAGCTTTCTTT. It is translated as CASSVVPGRGEAFF.

The chain has TRBV25-1 and TRBJ1-4; 8 bases line up with TRBD1. This CDR3 comprises 15 residues. Germline-derived CDR1 and CDR2 are MGHDK and SYGVNS. Trimming took 6 bases from V and 7 from J; bases not matched to a gene: 10. The CDR3, as DNA: TGTGCCAGCAGGGCCGACAGGGGAGGATTTGAAAAACTGTTTTTT. As protein: CASRADRGGFEKLFF.

The chain employs TRBV6-6 and TRBJ2-5; perhaps TRBD1 as D (5 bases). The CDR3 extends over 12 amino acids. The V end lost 5 bases, the J end lost 6 bases, and 10 bases lay between the germline ends. Germline V gene data show CDR1 as MNHNY and CDR2 as SVGAGI (reference sequence). The DNA for the CDR3 is TGTGCCAGCAGTGGGGCAAGGAAGACCCAGTACTTC. Amino acid sequence: CASSGARKTQYF.